This T cell receptor beta chain was identified in a study of cytomegalovirus exposure and HLA in healthy donors. 13 Jbeta primers and 60 Vbeta primers were used for the PCR. The table came from immunoSEQ multiplex PCR; TCRdb's copy has only in-frame clones and leaves some out. The repertoire has around 100,000 clones, around 73% of them found once; the top ten carry roughly 5%. V was clipped by 0 bases and J by 10 bases; unmatched bases: 11. CDR1 is SGHDN, CDR2 FVKESK, per germline. The CDR3 is made up of 15 amino acids. This clone was observed a handful of times. Its antigen remains unknown. General study findings and limits: Cytomegalovirus association was assigned to approximately 160 TCR beta chains. The records held CMV serostatus as the only immune exposure information. Analysis was carried out at a later point, and it linked a missense DCLRE1C variant to TCR beta V- and J-gene trimming. A few CMV-associated chains were confirmed in vitro to be specific for CMV antigens.

The material sequenced was PBMCs. The receptor's source is a woman between 25 and 40 years old in good health and CMV-seropositive. V usage is TRBV14 and J usage is TRBJ1-1, with 7 bases identical to TRBD1. CDR3 loop: CASSQDGTVLRGAFF. DNA of the CDR3: TGTGCCAGCAGCCAAGATGGGACAGTTTTACGCGGAGCTTTCTTT.